The 23 T cell receptor beta chains presented below share a single source sample, sequenced in a study of blood T cell repertoires in COVID-19. The protocol was immunoSEQ multiplex PCR, while the TCRdb copy is restricted to in-frame clones and leaves out a portion. This table has roughly 250,000 clones, about 90% appearing once. The sequenced sample consisted of PBMCs or T cells enriched from blood (not recorded which). These receptors all come from a woman aged 18-35 years who had recovered from COVID-19.

In its sample, this clone was seen once. The rearrangement joins TRBV28 to TRBJ1-4, with D maybe TRBD1 (6 bases). The CDR3 totals 15 residues. V lost 6 bases, J lost 11 bases, and 22 bases lay in between. CDR1 and CDR2 from the germline V gene are MDHEN and SYDVKM. The DNA for the CDR3 is TGTGCCAGCAGCCGTACAGGGTCGCCGGTGGGGAAACTGTTTTTT. This codes for CASSRTGSPVGKLFF.

V and J are TRBV11-3 and TRBJ2-2, with D perhaps TRBD2 (6 bases). From germline, CDR1 is SGHNT and CDR2 YENEEA. The CDR3 is 17 amino acids. V shed 5 bases and J shed 4 bases, with 20 bases lying between them. The CDR3 nucleotides read TGTGCCAGCAGCCCCCGACGGTTCGGGAGTTCCACCGGGGAGCTGTTTTTT. It specifies CASSPRRFGSSTGELFF. Drawing the rest from reference TRBV11-3 and TRBJ2-2, the complete variable domain is EAGVVQSPRYKIIEKKQPVAFWCNPISGHNTLYWYLQNLGQGPELLIRYENEEAVDDSQLPKDRFSAERLKGVDSTLKIQPAELGDSAVYLCASSPRRFGSSTGELFFGEGSRLTVL.

This clone has just one count. The chain has TRBV28 and TRBJ1-5; TRBD1 matches 8 bases. From germline, CDR1 is MDHEN and CDR2 SYDVKM. CDR3 size: 13 residues. V lost 4 bases and J lost 11; bases outside the gene matches: 7. The chain's CDR3 is CASSSPDRATQHF. CDR3 DNA sequence: TGTGCCAGCAGTTCACCGGACAGGGCGACCCAGCATTTT.

The chain joins TRBV19 to TRBJ1-4, with D perhaps matching TRBD1 (6 bases). V was pared by 9 bases and J by 6 bases, with 17 bases between. From germline, CDR1 is LNHDA and CDR2 SQIVND (reference sequence). The CDR3 is made up of 14 amino acids. CDR3 loop: CASRDRGADEKLFF. The DNA of the CDR3 is TGTGCCAGCCGCGATCGGGGGGCGGATGAAAAACTGTTTTTT.

CDR3 in amino acids: CASSFLTPGGLRTDTQYF. CDR3 coding DNA: TGTGCCAGCAGTTTCCTGACGCCCGGCGGGCTACGCACAGATACGCAGTATTTT. This chain joins TRBV28 and TRBJ2-3, with D tentatively TRBD2 (5 bases). This CDR3 region has 18 residues. CDR1 is MDHEN, CDR2 SYDVKM, per germline. The ends were cut back, 3 bases at V and 1 base at J, with 20 bases in the middle.

This chain links TRBV15 with TRBJ1-2, with D perhaps TRBD1 (5 bases). There are 15 residues in the CDR3. Germline V gene sequence: CDR1 LNHNV, CDR2 YYDKDF (reference sequence). Trimming shortened V by 0 bases and J by 1 base, and 9 bases separated the two germline ends. CDR3 sequence reads: CATSREFGGNYGYTF. DNA for the CDR3: TGTGCCACCAGCAGAGAGTTCGGGGGTAACTATGGCTACACCTTC.

The J gene is TRBJ2-7, the V gene TRBV3-1 (or the pseudogene TRBV3-2); 14 bases are shared with TRBD2. This CDR3 spans 13 amino acids. CDR1 is LGHDT, CDR2 YNNKEL, per germline (reference sequence). Trimming took 8 bases from V and 9 from J; bases not matched to a gene: 6. The CDR3 reads CASGTSGSGGQYF. The CDR3 DNA sequence: TGTGCCAGCGGGACTAGCGGGAGCGGTGGGCAGTACTTC.

CDR3 nucleotide sequence: TGTGCCATCAGTGAGTCGTATGACCCCCGGGCCTACAATGAGCAGTTCTTC. This codes for CAISESYDPRAYNEQFF. This rearrangement joins TRBV10-3 to TRBJ2-1; no definite D call. CDR1 is ENHRY and CDR2 is SYGVKD in the germline V gene. Trimming removed 0 bases from V and 2 bases from J, with 14 bases in between. The CDR3 contains 17 residues.

V is TRBV15 and J is TRBJ2-1; D possibly corresponds to TRBD2 (5 bases). Germline CDR1 and CDR2: LNHNV and YYDKDF (reference sequence). V lost 1 base and J 6 bases, leaving 10 bases between the germline ends. This CDR3 is 14 amino acids long. As DNA, the CDR3 is TGTGCCACCAGCAGAGCCGGACTCCTCAATGAGCAGTTCTTC. Its protein product is CATSRAGLLNEQFF.

J is TRBJ2-3 and V is TRBV7-9; tentatively, D is TRBD2 (6 bases). The CDR3 consists of 16 residues. Trimming took 3 bases from V and 5 from J, leaving 18 bases between them. CDR1 SEHNR and CDR2 FQNEAQ come from the germline V gene (reference sequence). The CDR3 here is CASSLSLGGGRDTQYF. The CDR3 DNA reads as TGTGCCAGCAGCTTGTCGCTTGGGGGAGGCAGAGATACGCAGTATTTT.

The chain uses TRBV14 and TRBJ2-1, with D hard to call. Germline-derived CDR1 and CDR2 are SGHDN and FVKESK. The CDR3 length is 13 residues. V shed 1 base and J shed 10 bases, with 11 bases lying between them. Here the CDR3 reads CASSQGLGREQFF. The CDR3 DNA is TGTGCCAGCAGCCAAGGCCTAGGCCGGGAGCAGTTCTTC.

This clone was observed once. The chain employs TRBV2 and TRBJ1-1; the D gene is possibly TRBD1 (5 bases). With 10 bases removed from V and 1 base from J, the gap between germline ends came to 19 bases. Germline V CDR1 and CDR2: SNHLY, FYNNEI. The CDR3 length is 15 residues. CDR3 nucleotides: TGTGCCACCTCTGCAGGGAATGTTAGGAACACTGAAGCTTTCTTT. It yields the protein CATSAGNVRNTEAFF.

In nucleotides, the CDR3 is TGTGCCAGCAGCTTAGCCGAGACAGGGAAGCGAGGCTACACCTTC. Its translation: CASSLAETGKRGYTF. The chain carries TRBV7-2 and TRBJ1-2; 7 bases align to TRBD1. Per the germline V gene, CDR1 is SGHTA and CDR2 is FQGNSA. The V and J ends lost 0 bases and 8 bases, in that order; junction bases with no gene match: 9. The CDR3 covers 15 residues.

This chain joins TRBV12-5 and TRBJ1-1; D gene unclear. The germline gives CDR1 LGHNT, CDR2 FRNRAP. The CDR3 has 14 residues. V was trimmed by 6 bases and J by 3 bases, leaving 14 bases between them. The CDR3 region is CASGRIREDTEAFF. Written as DNA, the CDR3 is TGTGCTAGTGGACGTATCCGTGAGGACACTGAAGCTTTCTTT.

V gene TRBV6-4 combines with J gene TRBJ2-2; D is possibly TRBD2 (5 bases). The germline V gene has CDR1 MRHNA and CDR2 SNTAGT. This CDR3 is 16 amino acids long. Trimming took off 1 base at V and 6 bases at J, with 15 bases between the two ends. The CDR3, as DNA: TGTGCCAGCAGTGACTTCGCCTCCCGGGGAGCCGGGGAGCTGTTTTTT. Protein product: CASSDFASRGAGELFF.

V and J are TRBV4-1 and TRBJ2-5; 12 bases are shared with TRBD2. J was trimmed by 4 bases and V by 4 bases; bases with no gene match: 10. In germline, CDR1 is MGHRA, CDR2 YSYEKL. The CDR3 is 17 amino acids. The CDR3 DNA follows: TGCGCCAGCAGCCTCCGCGCTAGCGGGGGGGCCCGAGAGACCCAGTACTTC. This gives the protein CASSLRASGGARETQYF.

To note about this clone: Since a much larger clone is just one base distant, this may be a read error. The same CDR3 arises from other DNA sequences in this sample as well. The V call is TRBV9, the J call TRBJ2-5; D perhaps matches TRBD1 (6 bases). Trimming pared 0 bases from V and 2 bases from J, leaving 8 bases between. The germline V gene encodes CDR1 SGDLS and CDR2 YYNGEE. CDR3 length: 14 amino acids. The CDR3 nucleotides read TGTGCCAGCAGCGTAGGGACAGTTCAAGAGACCCAGTACTTC. Translating it yields CASSVGTVQETQYF.

The gene calls are TRBV4-3 and TRBJ1-2; D unclear. Germline CDR1 reads LGHNA; CDR2 reads YSLEER. The CDR3 covers 13 residues. Trimming took off 4 bases at V and 1 base at J, with 7 bases between the two ends. In nucleotides, the CDR3 is TGCGCCAGCAGCCTGGAGATTAACTATGGCTACACCTTC. It specifies CASSLEINYGYTF.

The table lists this clone with a few counts. The chain uses TRBV28 and TRBJ1-5; D ambiguous. The V end lost 5 bases, the J end lost 3 bases, and 2 bases lay between the germline ends. Germline V CDR1 and CDR2: MDHEN, SYDVKM. This CDR3 has 11 residues. The CDR3 region is CASSLNQPQHF. The CDR3 coding sequence is TGTGCCAGCAGTCTCAATCAGCCCCAGCATTTT.

V and J are TRBV28 and TRBJ1-2; no clear D. Germline CDR1 is MDHEN and CDR2 is SYDVKM. Trimming took off 1 base at V and 9 bases at J, with 12 bases between the two ends. CDR3 size: 13 residues. CDR3 region: CASSLSEGLSYTF. CDR3 DNA: TGTGCCAGCAGTTTATCGGAGGGCTTAAGCTACACCTTC.

This sequence joins TRBV10-3 and TRBJ2-5; a possible D gene is TRBD2 (5 bases). CDR1 and CDR2 from the germline V gene are ENHRY and SYGVKD. CDR3 length: 15 amino acids. V lost 7 bases and J lost 5, with 20 bases in between. The CDR3 bases are TGTGCCATCACCTCGGGATCCGGAGGAGTGGAGACCCAGTACTTC. This codes for CAITSGSGGVETQYF.

The chain couples TRBV24-1 to TRBJ1-1; D not certain. Germline assignment: CDR1 KGHDR and CDR2 SFDVKD. V lost 8 bases and J lost 1, with 7 bases in between. The CDR3 length is 12 residues. The CDR3 sequence: CATMGGNTEAFF. The CDR3 nucleotides read TGTGCCACCATGGGAGGGAACACTGAAGCTTTCTTT.

CDR3 amino acids: CASSDPGGARTEAFF. CDR3 DNA sequence: TGTGCCAGCAGTGATCCAGGGGGAGCGAGAACTGAAGCTTTCTTT. The chain is built from TRBV25-1 and TRBJ1-1; TRBD1 aligns across 7 bases. Germline trimming cut 3 bases from V and 5 bases from J; bases unmatched to any gene: 9. Germline loops: CDR1 MGHDK, CDR2 SYGVNS. The CDR3 runs to 15 residues.